The 31 T cell receptor beta chains given below trace back to one sample, sequenced in a study of graft-versus-host responses after intestinal transplantation. These receptors' antigens are unknown. TCRdb's table, derived via immunoSEQ multiplex PCR, lists solely in-frame clones and lacks some. The table includes more than 70,000 clones, 85% to 95% detected once. The sequencing used unstimulated CD8+ T cells sorted from spleen or lymph node cells, collected before transplant. All receptors come from a human donor who was the organ donor for an intestinal transplant.

The chain links TRBV5-4 to TRBJ2-5; the match to TRBD2 covers 8 bases. Germline V gene lookup returns CDR1 SGHNT and CDR2 YYREEE (reference sequence). Unmatched junction bases numbered 9, after V lost 1 base and J lost 1 base. The CDR3 is 17 amino acids. The CDR3 loop reads CASSLSGGGWIQETQYF. The CDR3 DNA reads as TGTGCCAGCAGCTTGTCTGGCGGGGGGTGGATCCAAGAGACCCAGTACTTC.

CDR3 in DNA: TGCGCCAGCAGCTTGGGCAGCGGGGGCTACGAGCAGTACTTC. This translates into CASSLGSGGYEQYF. This chain joins TRBV5-1 and TRBJ2-5, with 8 bases lining up with TRBD2. The tail of the sequence fits TRBJ2-7 better, so the J call may be wrong. The CDR3 extends over 14 amino acids. Germline values: CDR1 SGHRS, CDR2 YFSETQ.

The chain couples TRBV12-1 to TRBJ2-3; the tabulated D call, TRBD2, remains unverified against the DNA. TRBV12-1 is listed as a pseudogene. This CDR3 comprises 15 residues. The CDR3 DNA sequence: TGTGCCAGCGAGGCTAGCGGGGGGGAAGCAGATACGCAGTATTTT. This gives the protein CASEASGGEADTQYF.

This chain joins TRBV19 and TRBJ2-2, with D perhaps TRBD2 (6 bases). This CDR3 is 16 amino acids long. V was clipped by 6 bases and J by 6 bases, with 20 bases between them. The germline gives CDR1 LNHDA, CDR2 SQIVND (reference sequence). The CDR3 nucleotides are TGTGCCAGTAGGACAACCCGGGACTTAAGATCCGGGGAGCTGTTTTTT. It is translated as CASRTTRDLRSGELFF. Full variable domain (remainder filled in from reference TRBV19 and TRBJ2-2): DGGITQSPKYLFRKEGQNVTLSCEQNLNHDAMYWYRQDPGQGLRLIYYSQIVNDFQKGDIAEGYSVSREKKESFPLTVTSAQKNPTAFYLCASRTTRDLRSGELFFGEGSRLTVL.

The genes are TRBV4-3 and TRBJ1-1, with a weak D call TRBD1 (5 bases). V lost 3 bases to trimming and J lost 0 bases, with 14 bases between them. This CDR3 spans 16 amino acids. The germline CDR1 and CDR2 sequences are LGHNA and YSLEER. The chain's CDR3 is CASSQDTRLMNTEAFF. CDR3 nucleotide sequence: TGCGCCAGCAGCCAGGACACCCGCCTTATGAACACTGAAGCTTTCTTT.

CDR3 region: CASSGGLSGGGETQYF. The CDR3 DNA follows: TGTGCCAGCAGTGGGGGGCTGAGCGGGGGTGGAGAGACCCAGTACTTC. V is TRBV28 and J is TRBJ2-5, with TRBD2 matching over 8 bases. CDR1 and CDR2 from the germline V gene are MDHEN and SYDVKM. CDR3 length equals 16 residues. With 5 bases clipped from V and 4 bases from J, the junction kept 12 bases outside the gene matches.

V usage is TRBV13 and J usage is TRBJ2-7; TRBD2 agrees at 11 bases. Germline CDR1 and CDR2: PRHDT and FYEKMQ (reference sequence). The CDR3 contains 17 residues. J lost 2 bases, V lost 2 bases, and 8 bases had no gene match. Written as DNA, the CDR3 is TGTGCCAGCAGCTTACGGCTAGCGGGGGGCAAAACCTACGAGCAGTACTTC. Translating gives CASSLRLAGGKTYEQYF.

The V call is TRBV18, the J call TRBJ2-2; 7 bases fit TRBD1. The germline CDR1 and CDR2 sequences are KGHSH and LQKENI. The CDR3 extends over 17 amino acids. The V segment lost 6 bases and the J segment 7 bases; nucleotides outside the gene matches: 17. The CDR3 region has the DNA TGTGCCAGCTCCCCAAGGCGACAGGGTTTTTTTGACGGGGAGCTGTTTTTT. Protein product: CASSPRRQGFFDGELFF.

The gene calls are TRBV5-5 and TRBJ1-6; D remains unclear. CDR3 size: 15 residues. The germline gives CDR1 SGHKS, CDR2 YYEKEE (reference sequence). The germline V and J ends were trimmed by 5 bases and 0 bases, with 9 bases remaining between them. The CDR3 nucleotides read TGTGCCAGCAGAGGCGGGGTCTCCTATAATTCACCCCTCCACTTT. This codes for CASRGGVSYNSPLHF.

The CDR3 loop is CASSYRTGSGYTF. The CDR3 DNA is TGTGCCAGCAGTTACCGGACAGGATCGGGCTACACCTTC. The chain carries TRBV6-5 and TRBJ1-2, with 7 bases matching TRBD1. The CDR3 has 13 amino acids. J was trimmed by 8 bases and V by 2 bases; bases with no gene match: 5. CDR1 and CDR2 (germline): MNHEY, SVGAGI.

CDR3 sequence reads: CASRVEAGGPYEQYF. The CDR3 DNA sequence: TGCGCCAGCAGAGTGGAAGCGGGGGGGCCTTACGAGCAGTACTTC. The J gene is TRBJ2-7, the V gene TRBV5-1, with 10 bases aligning to TRBD2. The germline V gene has CDR1 SGHRS and CDR2 YFSETQ. The CDR3 contains 15 residues. The V segment lost 5 bases and the J segment 4 bases; nucleotides outside the gene matches: 9.

The chain links TRBV19 to TRBJ1-1; 10 bases map to TRBD1. The CDR3 is 15 residues long. Germline-derived CDR1 and CDR2 are LNHDA and SQIVND (reference sequence). V was pared by 1 base and J by 5 bases, with 4 bases of the junction left unmatched. This CDR3 is CASSIGGTGDTEAFF. The CDR3 nucleotides read TGTGCCAGTAGTATAGGTGGGACAGGGGATACTGAAGCTTTCTTT.

V gene TRBV27 combines with J gene TRBJ2-2, with TRBD2 matching 11 bases. After removal of 1 base from V and 9 bases from J, the junction contained 13 bases not matched to a gene. Germline loops: CDR1 MNHEY, CDR2 SMNVEV (reference sequence). The CDR3 has 18 amino acids. DNA for the CDR3: TGTGCCAGCAGTTTATACGGCACTAGCGGGGGCCCCAGTAGGGAGCTGTTTTTT. This codes for CASSLYGTSGGPSRELFF.

The chain carries TRBV27 and TRBJ2-7, with a weak D call TRBD1 (6 bases). The V and J ends lost 6 bases and 3 bases respectively, with 15 bases between them. The CDR3 is made up of 14 amino acids. CDR1 is MNHEY and CDR2 is SMNVEV in the germline V gene (reference sequence). CDR3 sequence reads: CASSPEGDGYEQYF. The CDR3, as DNA: TGTGCCAGCAGCCCCGAGGGGGACGGCTACGAGCAGTACTTC.

V gene TRBV9 combines with J gene TRBJ2-1; D might be TRBD1 (6 bases). Looked up from germline, CDR1 is SGDLS and CDR2 is YYNGEE. The CDR3 length is 17 residues. Trimming removed 0 bases at V and 2 bases at J, with 15 bases between. CDR3 in DNA: TGTGCCAGCAGCGTAGAGGGGGTAGGTCCCCCCTACAATGAGCAGTTCTTC. It encodes CASSVEGVGPPYNEQFF.

The chain links TRBV4-1 to TRBJ2-5, with 7 bases that match TRBD1. The closer fit of TRBJ2-7 to the DNA end suggests the J call may be wrong. Germline V gives CDR1 MGHRA, CDR2 YSYEKL. This CDR3 is built from 13 residues. CDR3 nucleotides: TGCGCCAGCAGCCAAGAAGCAGGGGGCGAGCAGTACTTC. Its translation: CASSQEAGGEQYF.

The chain recombines TRBV27 with TRBJ2-5; 8 bases fit TRBD1. The end of the DNA is better explained by TRBJ2-7, so the J call may be wrong. The V gene's germline CDR1 is MNHEY and CDR2 SMNVEV (reference sequence). This CDR3 spans 15 amino acids. CDR3 amino acids: CASSSDRGTPYEQYF. The CDR3 DNA reads TGTGCCAGCAGTTCCGACAGGGGTACTCCCTACGAGCAGTACTTC.

J is TRBJ1-3 and V is TRBV5-1, with TRBD1 matching 7 bases. Trimming took 0 bases from V and 1 from J; bases not matched to a gene: 10. Looked up from germline, CDR1 is SGHRS and CDR2 is YFSETQ. The CDR3 has 18 residues. DNA of the CDR3: TGCGCCAGCAGCTTGGAGGGACAGTGGGGACTTTCTGGAAACACCATATATTTT. This encodes CASSLEGQWGLSGNTIYF.

This chain joins TRBV29-1 and TRBJ2-5; 10 positions match TRBD2. CDR1 and CDR2 (germline): SQVTM, ANQGSEA. V lost 4 bases, J lost 3 bases, and 5 bases stayed unmatched. The CDR3 spans 14 residues. CDR3 residues: CSVVLTSGEETQYF. For the CDR3, the DNA is TGCAGCGTTGTTCTTACTAGCGGGGAAGAGACCCAGTACTTC.

The V and J genes are TRBV27 and TRBJ1-5, with 8 positions matching TRBD1. Germline CDR1 is MNHEY and CDR2 is SMNVEV (reference sequence). CDR3 size: 15 residues. V shed 4 bases and J 2 bases; nucleotides not matched to a gene: 4. The CDR3 bases are TGTGCCAGCAGTTACCAGGGGGCTGGCAATCAGCCCCAGCATTTT. It encodes CASSYQGAGNQPQHF.

The CDR3 reads CASSHRLAGTMGSYNEQFF. CDR3 nucleotide sequence: TGCGCCAGCAGCCATCGACTAGCGGGTACGATGGGTTCCTACAATGAGCAGTTCTTC. This chain uses TRBV4-1 with TRBJ2-1; TRBD2 matches 10 bases. The CDR3 covers 19 residues. In germline, CDR1 is MGHRA, CDR2 YSYEKL. V shed 3 bases, J shed 1 base, and the junction held 12 bases outside the gene matches.

The chain combines TRBV30 with TRBJ2-1; TRBD2 matches at 10 bases. There are 14 residues in the CDR3. The junction had 8 bases not matched to a gene; V was cut back by 5 bases and J by 7 bases. Germline CDR1 GTSNPN, CDR2 SVGIG (reference sequence). In DNA, the CDR3 is TGTGCCTGGGGCCCCGGACTAGCGGCAAATGAGCAGTTCTTC. Translating it yields CAWGPGLAANEQFF. Full variable domain (outside the CDR3, taken from reference TRBV30 and TRBJ2-1): SQTIHQWPATLVQPVGSPLSLECTVEGTSNPNLYWYRQAAGRGLQLLFYSVGIGQISSEVPQNLSASRPQDRQFILSSKKLLLSDSGFYLCAWGPGLAANEQFFGPGTRLTVL.

The chain employs TRBV29-1 and TRBJ1-1; the D is unclear. The CDR3 totals 12 residues. The germline CDR1 and CDR2 sequences are SQVTM and ANQGSEA. V gave up 1 base and J gave up 7 bases, with 10 bases separating them. CDR3 DNA sequence: TGCAGCGTTGAAGGACACTTTGGTGAAGCTTTCTTT. It yields the protein CSVEGHFGEAFF.

The chain uses TRBV7-9 and TRBJ1-2; tentatively, D is TRBD1 (6 bases). This CDR3 comprises 18 residues. V dropped 2 bases and J dropped 5 bases, with 24 bases sitting between them. Germline values: CDR1 SEHNR, CDR2 FQNEAQ (reference sequence). CDR3 bases: TGTGCCAGCAGCTTATTTAGATGGCAGGGGCAATGGGGATATGGCTACACCTTC. Translating gives CASSLFRWQGQWGYGYTF.

The V gene is TRBV2, the J gene TRBJ1-2; D might be TRBD1 (6 bases). CDR3 size: 16 residues. V was shortened by 7 bases and J by 5 bases, with 23 bases between the two germline ends. CDR1 is SNHLY and CDR2 is FYNNEI in the germline V gene. The CDR3 coding sequence is TGTGCCAGCACCAAAAAGGACAGCCTTCAGGATTATGGCTACACCTTC. Translation gives CASTKKDSLQDYGYTF.

This clone was recorded only once. The gene calls are TRBV2 and TRBJ2-1, with 9 bases that match TRBD2. The CDR3 runs 16 residues. V shed 6 bases and J 1 base; nucleotides not matched to a gene: 7. Germline assignment: CDR1 SNHLY and CDR2 FYNNEI. Here the CDR3 reads CASSEWRGGSYNEQFF. As DNA, the CDR3 is TGTGCCAGCAGCGAGTGGCGGGGGGGGTCCTACAATGAGCAGTTCTTC.

The CDR3 nucleotides are TGCGCCAGCAGGGGCGCTTATGGCTACACCTTC. It yields the protein CASRGAYGYTF. The chain carries TRBV4-1 and TRBJ1-2; D unresolved. The V gene lost 6 bases and the J gene lost 5 bases, with 7 bases spanning the gap. The CDR3 is made up of 11 amino acids. The V gene's germline CDR1 is MGHRA and CDR2 YSYEKL.

This chain uses TRBV4-1 with TRBJ1-1, with D possibly matching TRBD1 (5 bases). The length of the CDR3 is 18 residues. Trimming took off 2 bases at V and 0 bases at J, with 19 bases between the two ends. Germline lookup yields CDR1 MGHRA and CDR2 YSYEKL. This CDR3 is CASSQTPGGFFMNTEAFF. The CDR3 DNA is TGCGCCAGCAGCCAAACTCCGGGGGGTTTCTTTATGAACACTGAAGCTTTCTTT.

The genes are TRBV5-5 and TRBJ1-5; D is perhaps TRBD1 (6 bases). V lost 2 bases and J lost 2, with 14 bases in between. This CDR3 has 16 residues. Germline CDR1 SGHKS, CDR2 YYEKEE (reference sequence). CDR3 nucleotide sequence: TGTGCCAGCAGCTTAAGAGGGTCAGGGGGCAATCAGCCCCAGCATTTT. Encoded protein: CASSLRGSGGNQPQHF.

The chain carries TRBV6-5 and TRBJ1-1; D is possibly TRBD1 (6 bases). Germline CDR1 and CDR2: MNHEY and SVGAGI. The CDR3 runs to 16 residues. V lost 2 bases to trimming and J lost 1 base, with 14 bases between them. This CDR3 is CASSYRAGARNTEAFF. The CDR3 region has the DNA TGTGCCAGCAGTTACAGGGCAGGGGCTAGGAACACTGAAGCTTTCTTT.

The V gene is TRBV27, the J gene TRBJ2-7, with D possibly TRBD2 on 5 matching bases. The V end lost 4 bases, the J end lost 2 bases, and 9 bases lay between the germline ends. Germline V gene sequence: CDR1 MNHEY, CDR2 SMNVEV (reference sequence). This CDR3 has 13 residues. The CDR3 loop is CASSYSGAYEQYF. The DNA for the CDR3 is TGTGCCAGCAGTTACAGCGGAGCCTACGAGCAGTACTTC.